The TCR beta chain described here comes from a study of regulatory T cells in long-lasting Graves disease (dated by TCRdb to about 2021). For context, the study as a whole: Antithyroid drugs had been taken for less than 3 months by newly diagnosed Graves' disease patients. The study was conducted in China and was registered as a clinical trial. Patients with persistent Graves' disease were compared with patients with newly diagnosed Graves' disease using TCR sequencing and RNA sequencing of peripheral blood. A total of around 35 samples underwent TCR sequencing, from roughly 13 patients with persistent Graves' disease and around 20 patients with newly diagnosed Graves' disease. The full study reports these points: As a limitation, the authors acknowledged that the small sample size may reduce accuracy. A larger number of public clonotypes was shared among persistent patients (more than 2,500) than among newly diagnosed patients (about 990). Lower TCR Shannon entropy and fewer highly expanded clones were observed in persistent Graves' disease patients than in newly diagnosed patients, which suggested clonal expansion. Sequencing and analysis were restricted to the TCR beta chain. Peripheral blood alone was examined, since thyroid tissue, which constituted the primary lesion, could not be accessed. Persistent disease showed preferential use of TRBV28, TRBJ1-2 and TRBJ2-5, whereas newly diagnosed disease favored TRBV20-1 and TRBJ2-1.

This clonotype has at least ten counts. It lacks a known antigen. Per-nucleotide qualities are absent, and no much larger clonotype sits a single base away. Trimming accounts for 7 bases at V and 5 bases at J, while the number of junction bases matched to no gene is 21. Measured from the cysteine to the phenylalanine, the CDR3 is 18 residues long. CDR3 DNA only is kept here, 54 bases in frame from base 1. Reading the label with the study, this specimen's time point is: newly diagnosed GD, antithyroid drugs for less than 3 months. RNA was extracted from PBMCs in TRIzol for both TCR sequencing and RNA sequencing. The diagnosis of Graves' disease was made according to American Thyroid Association guidelines. The patients came from an endocrinology department in Xi'an, China. Each patient gave around 9 milliliters of peripheral blood, collected in an EDTA anticoagulant tube. Ficoll Paque Plus density gradient separation was used to isolate PBMCs, and no further T cell sorting was performed. An Agilent 2100 Bioanalyzer and agarose gel were used to check RNA quality, while a NanoDrop 2000 measured RNA concentration.

Library prep was done by multiplex PCR. Instrument on record: Illumina HiSeq 4000. TCR beta libraries were built with iRepertoire HTBI primers and Arm-PCR amplification of CDR3 regions. Before sequencing, the PCR products went through gel purification. For the original study's pipeline: A total of fewer than 65 TRBV and 14 TRBJ segments were identified across samples and were used for gene usage analysis of CDR3 amino acid clonotypes. COPE and FqMerger were used to merge filtered high-quality paired reads into contigs. BLAST was used to align contigs to the IMGT TRBV, TRBD and TRBJ reference genes, and CDR3 was defined following IMGT. Clonotypes above 0.1% frequency were classified as highly expanded clones. Repertoire diversity was measured by Shannon entropy, and V-J evenness by the Gini coefficient. A clonotype was considered public if more than one individual shared it. In TCRdb, the public reads were trimmed at Q25 with fastp and aligned with MiXCR, with productive beta chains retained. Each CDR3 protein appears once, grouped with its most common genes and DNA. The V and J calls were determined by TCRdb, not by the authors. The sample profile shows 440,000 or so distinct CDR3 sequences; about 15% of them were found once. The top ten clones comprise around 15% of the sample.

The same data also contributed to another study, on T cells in Graves' hyperthyroidism and ophthalmopathy. From the second report: Stable Graves' hyperthyroidism was defined as the absence of progression to ophthalmopathy over 18 months of follow-up. Hyperthyroidism patients were newly diagnosed, with disease duration under 2 months, and aged 18 to 65 years. Patients with uncontrolled infections, other autoimmune diseases, pregnancy or lactation were excluded. Diagnoses relied on clinical symptoms, serum thyroxine and TRAb, thyroid ultrasound and orbital computed tomography. The first round of RT-PCR for the TCR CDR3 was performed with the HTBI primer set and the Qiagen OneStep RT-PCR kit. Blood samples also contained most of the expanded thyroid clonotypes (frequency above 0.001), which suggests that blood repertoires may reflect thyroid immune responses. Ophthalmopathy was separated from stable hyperthyroidism by a 13 V-J signature model, with 85% to 90% sensitivity and 81% to 83% specificity obtained in cross-validation and 80%/75% obtained in testing. In validation, the model predicted progression to ophthalmopathy a median of roughly 6.1 months before onset, with approximately 71% sensitivity and roughly 77% specificity. To identify TCR V-J signatures that set the groups apart, the researchers used a discovery cohort of about a hundred patients, made up of some 41 with Graves' ophthalmopathy and about 60 with stable Graves' hyperthyroidism. Whether ophthalmopathy could be predicted prospectively was tested in an independent validation cohort made up of under 20 hyperthyroidism patients plus 17 patients who later progressed to ophthalmopathy. The 75 to 100 discovery patients were randomly split 7:3 into training and test sets. In addition, the study compared T-cell repertoires in thyroid tissue and in blood from about six Graves' hyperthyroidism patients. After sampling, hyperthyroidism patients received methimazole starting at 30 mg daily, and ophthalmopathy patients received high-dose intravenous methylprednisolone. Libraries were constructed in a second round of multiplex PCR, after which size selection and purification were performed. Paired-end sequencing of the libraries was performed with 100 bp reads on an Illumina HiSeq2000. SOAPnuke was used to process the raw data, throwing out any read that contained adapters or uncalled bases, had a mean Phred below 15, or lacked an exact constant-primer or identifier match. COPE v1.2.5 was used to merge the high-quality paired reads, and each unique nucleotide sequence was defined as a clonotype. MiTCR v1.1 was used to align clonotypes to the IMGT TRBV, TRBD and TRBJ reference segments. Only V-J combinations with frequency above 0.0001, covering roughly 99% of repertoires, were analysed. The TCS score was defined as the ratio of F50 (clonal expansion) to E x V (chaos), calculated using BLOSUM62-based TCRdist between CDR3 peptides within each V-J. Welch's t-statistics and random forest reduced around 510 V-J features to roughly 13, which were used in a naive Bayes classifier (R e1071). No statistical method was used to set the sample size in advance, and investigators knew the group allocation. The paper reports TCR Vbeta CDR3 sequencing of about 140 peripheral blood samples: 40 to 45 ophthalmopathy, fewer than 80 hyperthyroidism and approximately 17 progressor patients.

The rearrangement combines TRBV12-3 or TRBV12-4 with TRBJ1-1; a stretch of 8 junction bases matches TRBD1. The material was peripheral blood mononuclear cells (PBMCs), obtained at new diagnosis, from a patient treated with antithyroid drugs. The sequence was obtained from a woman in her 30s with Graves disease. Donor details come from another sample of the same person, matched by shared clones. The CDR3 protein is CASTPPDRALLDSTEAFF. Read as DNA, the sequence is TGTGCCAGCACCCCCCCGGACAGGGCTCTTCTTGATTCGACTGAAGCTTTCTTT.